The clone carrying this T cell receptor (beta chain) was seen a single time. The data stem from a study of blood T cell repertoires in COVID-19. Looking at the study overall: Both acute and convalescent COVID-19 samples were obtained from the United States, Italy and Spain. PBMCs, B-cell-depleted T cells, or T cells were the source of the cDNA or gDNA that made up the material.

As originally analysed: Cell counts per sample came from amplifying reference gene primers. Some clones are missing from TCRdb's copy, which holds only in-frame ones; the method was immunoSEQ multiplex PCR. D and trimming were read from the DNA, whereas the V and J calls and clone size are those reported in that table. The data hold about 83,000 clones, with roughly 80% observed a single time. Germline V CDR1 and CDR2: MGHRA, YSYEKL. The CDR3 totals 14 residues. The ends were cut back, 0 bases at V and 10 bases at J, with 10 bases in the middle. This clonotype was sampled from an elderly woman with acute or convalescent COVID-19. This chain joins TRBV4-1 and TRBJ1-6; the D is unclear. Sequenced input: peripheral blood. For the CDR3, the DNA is TGCGCCAGCAGCCAAGAGGCGGAGAAATCACCCCTCCACTTT. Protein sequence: CASSQEAEKSPLHF.